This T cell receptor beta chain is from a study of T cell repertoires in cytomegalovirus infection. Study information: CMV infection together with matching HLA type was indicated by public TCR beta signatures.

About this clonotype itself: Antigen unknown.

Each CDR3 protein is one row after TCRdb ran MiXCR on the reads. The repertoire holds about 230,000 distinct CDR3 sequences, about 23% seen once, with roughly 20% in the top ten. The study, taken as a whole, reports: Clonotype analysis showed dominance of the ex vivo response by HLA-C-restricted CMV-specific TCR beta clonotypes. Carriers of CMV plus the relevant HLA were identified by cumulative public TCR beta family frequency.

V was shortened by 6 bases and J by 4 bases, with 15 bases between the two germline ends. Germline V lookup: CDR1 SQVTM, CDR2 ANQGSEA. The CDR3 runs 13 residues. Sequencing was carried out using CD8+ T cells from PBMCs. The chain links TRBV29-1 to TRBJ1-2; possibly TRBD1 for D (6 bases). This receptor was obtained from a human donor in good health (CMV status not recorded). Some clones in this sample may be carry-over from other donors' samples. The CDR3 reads CSVQQGYAYGYTF. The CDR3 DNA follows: TGCAGCGTCCAACAGGGATATGCCTATGGCTACACCTTC.